The 10 T cell receptor beta chains presented below share a single source sample, sequenced in a study of T cell responses to AZD1222 COVID-19 vaccine. The method was immunoSEQ multiplex PCR; TCRdb's version includes in-frame clones alone and lacks a portion of them. This sample yields some 170,000 clones, of which 85% to 90% are seen a single time; 1.6% belongs to the top ten. The starting material was peripheral blood, obtained on day 0 of AZD1222 vaccination. The receptors originated from an adult in good health.

The table lists this clone with a few counts. The J gene is TRBJ2-2, the V gene TRBV5-1, with a possible D match to TRBD1 (6 bases). V lost 4 bases and J 2 bases, leaving 18 bases between the germline ends. The CDR3 extends over 17 amino acids. Germline CDR1 is SGHRS and CDR2 is YFSETQ. CDR3 in amino acids: CASSGPTGQLNTGELFF. The CDR3 DNA follows: TGCGCCAGCAGCGGGCCTACAGGACAGTTAAACACCGGGGAGCTGTTTTTT.

V is TRBV4-2 and J is TRBJ2-1; D is uncertain. The V end was cut by 4 bases, the J end by 8 bases, with 6 bases between. This CDR3 is 11 amino acids long. Germline V gene lookup returns CDR1 LGHNA and CDR2 YNFKEQ. In DNA form, the CDR3 reads TGTGCCAGCAGCCGCGAACATGAGCAGTTCTTC. Amino acid sequence: CASSREHEQFF.

The CDR3 nucleotides read TGTGCCAGCAGCTTAAGGAGAAACTCTGGAAACACCATATATTTT. It specifies CASSLRRNSGNTIYF. The V call is TRBV7-2, the J call TRBJ1-3; D call uncertain. Trimming stripped 2 bases from V and 0 bases from J, with 8 bases between. The CDR3 has 15 amino acids. Germline assignment: CDR1 SGHTA and CDR2 FQGNSA.

This rearrangement joins TRBV5-1 to TRBJ2-1; perhaps TRBD1 as D (6 bases). CDR1 SGHRS and CDR2 YFSETQ come from the germline V gene. The CDR3 is 14 amino acids. Trimming pared 4 bases from V and 8 bases from J, leaving 16 bases between. CDR3 in amino acids: CASSPTDRIDEQFF. DNA of the CDR3: TGCGCCAGCAGCCCTACCGACAGGATCGATGAGCAGTTCTTC.

This chain uses TRBV27 with TRBJ1-5, with a possible D match to TRBD1 (5 bases). This CDR3 has 15 amino acids. Trimming took 5 bases from V and 0 from J, leaving 11 bases between them. CDR1 MNHEY and CDR2 SMNVEV come from the germline V gene (reference sequence). Here the CDR3 DNA reads TGTGCCAGCAGTCCTCGACAGTATAGCAATCAGCCCCAGCATTTT. It codes for CASSPRQYSNQPQHF.

This clone appeared a few times. The chain is built from TRBV28 and TRBJ1-1; 7 bases align to TRBD1. Trimming cost V 1 base and J 2 bases; bases outside gene matches: 1. Germline CDR1 MDHEN, CDR2 SYDVKM. This CDR3 has 14 amino acids. The chain's CDR3 is CASSLSGGNTEAFF. The CDR3 DNA reads as TGTGCCAGCAGTTTATCAGGGGGAAACACTGAAGCTTTCTTT. Complete variable domain (other parts from reference TRBV28 and TRBJ1-1): DVKVTQSSRYLVKRTGEKVFLECVQDMDHENMFWYRQDPGLGLRLIYFSYDVKMKEKGDIPEGYSVSREKKERFSLILESASTNQTSMYLCASSLSGGNTEAFFGQGTRLTVV.

The V and J genes are TRBV7-9 and TRBJ1-1; D is perhaps TRBD1 (6 bases). The CDR3 covers 17 residues. CDR1 SEHNR and CDR2 FQNEAQ come from the germline V gene (reference sequence). Trimming shortened V by 4 bases and J by 0 bases, and 18 bases separated the two germline ends. The CDR3 region has the DNA TGTGCCAGCAGCTCGACAGGTTCACTTCGACTGAACACTGAAGCTTTCTTT. Translated: CASSSTGSLRLNTEAFF.

The chain links TRBV10-1 to TRBJ2-1, with 8 bases lining up with TRBD2. The CDR3 is 13 amino acids. V was clipped by 7 bases and J by 7 bases; unmatched bases: 6. CDR1 and CDR2 (germline): WNHNN, SYGVQD (reference sequence). The CDR3 loop is CASTPGLGNEQFF. CDR3 DNA sequence: TGCGCCAGCACCCCGGGACTAGGAAATGAGCAGTTCTTC.

A few counts support this clone. The chain links TRBV6-5 to TRBJ1-2, with a weak D call TRBD1 (5 bases). V lost 6 bases and J 4 bases, leaving 12 bases between the germline ends. Germline CDR1 is MNHEY and CDR2 is SVGAGI. The CDR3 extends over 13 amino acids. The CDR3 DNA is TGTGCCAGCAGGCGGGACGGAGGCTATGGCTACACCTTC. Protein sequence: CASRRDGGYGYTF.

V gene TRBV10-1 combines with J gene TRBJ2-1; the match to TRBD2 covers 14 bases. V lost 2 bases and J lost 5; bases outside the gene matches: 2. Per germline, CDR1 WNHNN and CDR2 SYGVQD (reference sequence). The CDR3 contains 16 residues. CDR3 protein: CASSEGTSGRDNEQFF. The CDR3 nucleotides read TGCGCCAGCAGTGAGGGGACTAGCGGGAGAGACAATGAGCAGTTCTTC.